The TCR beta chain described here comes from a study of shared clonotypes between healthy human individuals. On the study more broadly: A donor's plate count was three for CD4 naive and three for CD4 memory; CD8 naive had two and CD8 memory one. General study findings and limits: It was the few donors that limited the genetic and exposure-history diversity represented.

Notes on this clone: Its antigen is still unknown.

Sequenced by immunoSEQ multiplex PCR; TCRdb stores in-frame clones only, minus some. The sample consists of around 2,000,000 clones, 90% to 95% of them appearing once. This clonotype was obtained from a man aged 18-30 years in good health. The sequenced material came from naive CD4+ T cells sorted from blood. Specified subset: CD45RA+ positively selected.

The CDR3 here is CASSESSGGGEQYF. DNA of the CDR3: TGCGCCAGCAGTGAGTCCAGCGGGGGGGGTGAGCAGTACTTC. The J gene is TRBJ2-7, the V gene TRBV10-1; TRBD2 matches 10 bases. V gave up 0 bases and J gave up 7 bases; unmatched junction bases: 3. The CDR3 length is 14 residues. Germline V gene lookup returns CDR1 WNHNN and CDR2 SYGVQD (reference sequence).